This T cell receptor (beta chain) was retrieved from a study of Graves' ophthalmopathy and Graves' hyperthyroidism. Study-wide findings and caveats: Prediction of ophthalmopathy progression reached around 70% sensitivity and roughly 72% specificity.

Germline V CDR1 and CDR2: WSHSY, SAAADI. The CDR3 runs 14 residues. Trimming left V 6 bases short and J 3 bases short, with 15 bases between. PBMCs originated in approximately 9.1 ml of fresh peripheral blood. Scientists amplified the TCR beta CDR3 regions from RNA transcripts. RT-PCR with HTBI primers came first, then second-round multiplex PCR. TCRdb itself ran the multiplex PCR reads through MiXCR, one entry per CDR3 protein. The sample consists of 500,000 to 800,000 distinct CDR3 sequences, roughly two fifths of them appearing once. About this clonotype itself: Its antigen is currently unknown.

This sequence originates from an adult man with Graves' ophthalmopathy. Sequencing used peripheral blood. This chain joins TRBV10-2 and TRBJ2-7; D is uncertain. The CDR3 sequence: CASSVEVHGYEQYF. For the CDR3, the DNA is TGCGCCAGCAGCGTTGAGGTCCACGGCTACGAGCAGTACTTC.